This is a list of T cell receptor beta chains from one sample in a study of T cell repertoires in cytomegalovirus infection. TCRdb itself ran the reads through MiXCR, one entry per CDR3 protein. The sample shows 230,000 or so distinct CDR3 sequences, approximately 15% of them seen only once. Sequencing was carried out using CD8+ T cells from PBMCs. These TCRs come from a human donor in good health (CMV status not recorded). Some clones in this sample may be carry-over from other donors' samples. Each CDR3 is given with its conserved first and last residue. A D gene is named only where the DNA matches it firmly. Size is omitted from some rows. Given values are once, few, many or a class for expanded clones.

V gene: TRBV6-6
D gene: NA
J gene: TRBJ2-5
clone size: many
CDR3 length: 12
CDR3 protein: CASMRSGMAQYF
CDR3 DNA: TGTGCCAGCATGCGGTCAGGGATGGCCCAGTACTTC

V gene: TRBV5-6
D gene: NA
J gene: TRBJ1-2
clone size: NA
CDR3 length: 16
CDR3 protein: CASSLGGAGAHYGYTF
CDR3 DNA: TGTGCCAGCAGCTTGGGAGGTGCGGGGGCCCACTATGGCTACACCTTC

V gene: TRBV4-1
D gene: NA
J gene: TRBJ1-1
clone size: few
CDR3 length: 16
CDR3 protein: CASSHPSAGGNTEAFF
CDR3 DNA: TGCGCCAGCAGCCACCCCAGTGCCGGGGGGAACACTGAAGCTTTCTTT

V gene: TRBV7-9
D gene: NA
J gene: TRBJ2-1
clone size: many
CDR3 length: 15
CDR3 protein: CASMTPLDRLNEQFF
CDR3 DNA: TGTGCCAGCATGACCCCACTAGATCGCCTCAATGAGCAGTTCTTC

V gene: TRBV7-4
D gene: NA
J gene: TRBJ2-6
clone size: NA
CDR3 length: 18
CDR3 protein: CASSLVPSPPSRANVLTF
CDR3 DNA: TGTGCCAGCAGCTTAGTACCGTCCCCGCCCTCTCGGGCCAACGTCCTGACTTTC

V gene: TRBV12-3/TRBV12-4
D gene: TRBD2
J gene: TRBJ2-3
clone size: many
CDR3 length: 14
CDR3 protein: CASVYLAGGDTQYF
CDR3 DNA: TGTGCCAGCGTTTATCTAGCGGGTGGAGATACGCAGTATTTT

V gene: TRBV7-9
D gene: TRBD1
J gene: TRBJ1-1
clone size: few
CDR3 length: 15
CDR3 protein: CASSANRGMNTEAFF
CDR3 DNA: TGTGCCAGCAGCGCAAACAGGGGAATGAACACTGAAGCTTTCTTT

V gene: TRBV19
D gene: TRBD1
J gene: TRBJ1-1
clone size: NA
CDR3 length: 14
CDR3 protein: CASRSAGGDTEAFF
CDR3 DNA: TGTGCCAGTAGATCGGCAGGGGGTGACACTGAAGCTTTCTTT

V gene: TRBV7-2
D gene: NA
J gene: TRBJ2-2
clone size: many
CDR3 length: 23
CDR3 protein: CASSLDREVPHSSYARFTGELFF
CDR3 DNA: TGTGCCAGCAGCTTAGACAGGGAAGTACCCCACTCTTCCTACGCCCGCTTCACCGGGGAGCTGTTTTTT

V gene: TRBV28
D gene: NA
J gene: TRBJ1-5
clone size: NA
CDR3 length: 14
CDR3 protein: CASSFGVSNQPQHF
CDR3 DNA: TGTGCCAGCAGTTTCGGGGTAAGCAATCAGCCCCAGCATTTT

V gene: TRBV20-1
D gene: TRBD2
J gene: TRBJ2-7
clone size: few
CDR3 length: 15
CDR3 protein: CSARDRGGADYEQYF
CDR3 DNA: TGCAGTGCTAGAGACCGCGGGGGAGCGGACTACGAGCAGTACTTC

V gene: TRBV6-6
D gene: TRBD2
J gene: TRBJ2-5
clone size: many
CDR3 length: 14
CDR3 protein: CASSYSTGGETQYF
CDR3 DNA: TGTGCCAGCAGTTACTCGACGGGGGGGGAGACCCAGTACTTC

V gene: TRBV14
D gene: NA
J gene: TRBJ2-1
clone size: few
CDR3 length: 16
CDR3 protein: CASSPGVGYSYNEQFF
CDR3 DNA: TGTGCCAGCAGCCCAGGGGTGGGCTACTCCTACAATGAGCAGTTCTTC

V gene: TRBV29-1
D gene: NA
J gene: TRBJ2-1
clone size: NA
CDR3 length: 16
CDR3 protein: CSVEDLRGLSYNEQFF
CDR3 DNA: TGCAGCGTTGAAGATCTGCGGGGGCTCTCCTACAATGAGCAGTTCTTC

V gene: TRBV24-1
D gene: TRBD2
J gene: TRBJ2-1
clone size: NA
CDR3 length: 14
CDR3 protein: CATSSGGSYNEQFF
CDR3 DNA: TGTGCCACCAGCAGCGGGGGCTCCTACAATGAGCAGTTCTTC

V gene: TRBV25-1
D gene: NA
J gene: TRBJ1-2
clone size: NA
CDR3 length: 14
CDR3 protein: CASSEYSGFFGYTF
CDR3 DNA: TGTGCCAGCAGTGAATATTCAGGGTTTTTTGGCTACACCTTC

V gene: TRBV4-2
D gene: NA
J gene: TRBJ1-1
clone size: many
CDR3 length: 17
CDR3 protein: CASSQGNYETQGAEAFF
CDR3 DNA: TGTGCCAGCAGCCAAGGGAACTACGAAACACAGGGTGCTGAAGCTTTCTTT

V gene: TRBV9
D gene: NA
J gene: TRBJ2-4
clone size: NA
CDR3 length: 14
CDR3 protein: CASSLTDRKNIQYF
CDR3 DNA: TGTGCCAGCAGCCTTACGGACAGAAAAAACATTCAGTACTTC

V gene: TRBV11-2
D gene: NA
J gene: TRBJ2-3
clone size: few
CDR3 length: 12
CDR3 protein: CASTLETDTQYF
CDR3 DNA: TGTGCCAGCACCCTTGAGACAGATACGCAGTATTTT

V gene: TRBV4-1
D gene: NA
J gene: TRBJ2-3
clone size: many
CDR3 length: 14
CDR3 protein: CASSQDLLADTQYF
CDR3 DNA: TGCGCCAGCAGCCAAGACCTCCTGGCAGATACGCAGTATTTT

V gene: TRBV6-8
D gene: NA
J gene: TRBJ1-2
clone size: NA
CDR3 length: 11
CDR3 protein: CASSGDYGYTF
CDR3 DNA: TGTGCCAGCAGCGGTGACTATGGCTACACCTTC

V gene: TRBV20-1
D gene: TRBD2
J gene: TRBJ2-1
clone size: NA
CDR3 length: 16
CDR3 protein: CSARKRTSGGEHEQFF
CDR3 DNA: TGCAGTGCTAGAAAGAGAACTAGCGGGGGGGAACATGAGCAGTTCTTC

V gene: TRBV12-3/TRBV12-4
D gene: NA
J gene: TRBJ1-2
clone size: few
CDR3 length: 14
CDR3 protein: CASSLAPTEDGYTF
CDR3 DNA: TGTGCCAGCAGTTTAGCGCCAACGGAGGACGGCTACACCTTC

V gene: TRBV6-2/TRBV6-3
D gene: NA
J gene: TRBJ2-3
clone size: many
CDR3 length: 14
CDR3 protein: CASSYVSSTDTQYF
CDR3 DNA: TGTGCCAGCAGTTACGTCTCGAGCACAGATACGCAGTATTTT

V gene: TRBV2
D gene: TRBD2
J gene: TRBJ2-3
clone size: few
CDR3 length: 15
CDR3 protein: CAIGLAGVQVDTQYF
CDR3 DNA: TGTGCCATCGGACTAGCGGGGGTCCAGGTAGATACGCAGTATTTT

V gene: TRBV7-7
D gene: TRBD2
J gene: TRBJ2-5
clone size: many
CDR3 length: 15
CDR3 protein: CASSLVASGQETQYF
CDR3 DNA: TGTGCTAGCAGCTTAGTGGCTAGCGGGCAAGAGACCCAGTACTTC

V gene: TRBV5-6
D gene: NA
J gene: TRBJ2-7
clone size: many
CDR3 length: 13
CDR3 protein: CASSDLYSYEQYF
CDR3 DNA: TGTGCCAGCAGCGACCTGTATTCCTACGAGCAGTACTTC

V gene: TRBV19
D gene: TRBD1
J gene: TRBJ1-2
clone size: NA
CDR3 length: 14
CDR3 protein: CASSSRDRVDGYTF
CDR3 DNA: TGTGCCAGTAGTAGCCGGGACAGGGTTGATGGCTACACCTTC

V gene: TRBV7-2
D gene: NA
J gene: TRBJ1-1
clone size: NA
CDR3 length: 17
CDR3 protein: CASIISGRGGLNTEAFF
CDR3 DNA: TGTGCCAGCATTATCTCCGGGAGGGGGGGACTAAACACTGAAGCTTTCTTT

V gene: TRBV5-4
D gene: TRBD2
J gene: TRBJ2-7
clone size: few
CDR3 length: 17
CDR3 protein: CASSFYGTSGDAYEQYF
CDR3 DNA: TGTGCCAGCAGCTTTTATGGGACTAGCGGGGACGCCTACGAGCAGTACTTC

V gene: TRBV11-2
D gene: NA
J gene: TRBJ2-5
clone size: NA
CDR3 length: 14
CDR3 protein: CASSPGQYQETQYF
CDR3 DNA: TGTGCCAGCAGCCCTGGACAGTACCAAGAGACCCAGTACTTC

V gene: TRBV14
D gene: NA
J gene: TRBJ2-7
clone size: many
CDR3 length: 14
CDR3 protein: CASSPDRFPYEQYF
CDR3 DNA: TGTGCCAGCAGCCCAGACAGATTTCCCTACGAGCAGTACTTC

V gene: TRBV11-1
D gene: NA
J gene: TRBJ2-1
clone size: NA
CDR3 length: 15
CDR3 protein: CASSLDQTPYNEQFF
CDR3 DNA: TGTGCCAGCAGCTTAGACCAGACCCCCTACAATGAGCAGTTCTTC

V gene: TRBV12-3/TRBV12-4
D gene: TRBD1
J gene: TRBJ1-2
clone size: many
CDR3 length: 12
CDR3 protein: CAIGGTGDGYTF
CDR3 DNA: TGTGCCATTGGTGGGACAGGGGATGGCTACACCTTC

V gene: TRBV9
D gene: NA
J gene: TRBJ1-1
clone size: NA
CDR3 length: 14
CDR3 protein: CASSVKQANTEAFF
CDR3 DNA: TGTGCCAGCAGCGTTAAACAGGCGAACACTGAAGCTTTCTTT

V gene: TRBV11-2
D gene: NA
J gene: TRBJ1-2
clone size: few
CDR3 length: 16
CDR3 protein: CASSLVRTSRADGYTF
CDR3 DNA: TGTGCCAGCAGCTTAGTCAGGACAAGTAGAGCCGATGGCTACACCTTC

V gene: TRBV6-2/TRBV6-3
D gene: NA
J gene: TRBJ2-6
clone size: NA
CDR3 length: 20
CDR3 protein: CASSMKKSWGALAGANVLTF
CDR3 DNA: TGTGCCAGCAGCATGAAAAAATCCTGGGGGGCGTTGGCTGGGGCCAACGTCCTGACTTTC

V gene: TRBV28
D gene: NA
J gene: TRBJ1-1
clone size: many
CDR3 length: 14
CDR3 protein: CASSLYQVNTEAFF
CDR3 DNA: TGTGCCAGCAGTTTATACCAGGTGAACACTGAAGCTTTCTTT

V gene: TRBV2
D gene: NA
J gene: TRBJ1-1
clone size: few
CDR3 length: 13
CDR3 protein: CASSVQGNTEAFF
CDR3 DNA: TGTGCCAGCAGTGTTCAGGGGAACACTGAAGCTTTCTTT

V gene: TRBV5-1
D gene: NA
J gene: TRBJ2-7
clone size: few
CDR3 length: 14
CDR3 protein: CASSQPTGSYEQYF
CDR3 DNA: TGCGCCAGCAGTCAACCGACGGGATCCTACGAGCAGTACTTC

V gene: TRBV20-1
D gene: TRBD1
J gene: TRBJ2-5
clone size: NA
CDR3 length: 17
CDR3 protein: CSARDPNQRQGVETQYF
CDR3 DNA: TGCAGTGCTAGAGATCCTAACCAAAGACAGGGCGTAGAGACCCAGTACTTC

V gene: TRBV28
D gene: TRBD1
J gene: TRBJ2-1
clone size: NA
CDR3 length: 14
CDR3 protein: CASSWTGWGNEQFF
CDR3 DNA: TGTGCCAGCAGTTGGACAGGTTGGGGCAATGAGCAGTTCTTC

V gene: TRBV7-9
D gene: TRBD2
J gene: TRBJ2-3
clone size: NA
CDR3 length: 16
CDR3 protein: CASSLLAGGGTDTQYF
CDR3 DNA: TGTGCCAGCAGCCTCCTAGCGGGGGGGGGCACAGATACGCAGTATTTT